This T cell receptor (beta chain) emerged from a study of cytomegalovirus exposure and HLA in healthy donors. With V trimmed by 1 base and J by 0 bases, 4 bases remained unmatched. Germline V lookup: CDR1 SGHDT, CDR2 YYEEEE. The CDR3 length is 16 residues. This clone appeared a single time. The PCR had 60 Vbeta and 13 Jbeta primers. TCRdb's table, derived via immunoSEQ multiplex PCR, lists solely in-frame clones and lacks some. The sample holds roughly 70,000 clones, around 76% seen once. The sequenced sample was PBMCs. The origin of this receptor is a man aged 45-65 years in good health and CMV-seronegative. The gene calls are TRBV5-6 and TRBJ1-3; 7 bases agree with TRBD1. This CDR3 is CASSLKGGYSGNTIYF. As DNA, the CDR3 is TGTGCCAGCAGCTTGAAAGGGGGCTACTCTGGAAACACCATATATTTT.